These 32 T cell receptor beta chains were all obtained from the same sample, sequenced in a study of blood T cell repertoires in COVID-19. Assay: immunoSEQ multiplex PCR; the TCRdb copy retains only in-frame clones and omits some. This table holds some 15,000 clones, 70% to 80% found once. Input material: peripheral blood. These receptors all come from a man between 60 and 75 years old with acute or convalescent COVID-19.

The gene calls are TRBV6-1 and TRBJ1-2, with 9 bases lining up with TRBD1. Looked up from germline, CDR1 is MNHNS and CDR2 is SASEGT. This CDR3 comprises 14 residues. Unmatched junction bases numbered 6, after V lost 2 bases and J lost 8 bases. The CDR3 sequence is CASSEPGQGEGYTF. The CDR3 coding sequence is TGTGCCAGCAGTGAACCGGGACAGGGAGAAGGCTACACCTTC.

This clone was found once. The V gene is TRBV29-1, the J gene TRBJ1-2; D is possibly TRBD1 (6 bases). The V end lost 4 bases, the J end lost 4 bases, and 16 bases lay between the germline ends. Germline CDR1 reads SQVTM; CDR2 reads ANQGSEA. The CDR3 totals 14 residues. The CDR3 here is CSVAKGVEGYGYTF. CDR3 nucleotides: TGCAGCGTTGCAAAGGGGGTAGAGGGCTATGGCTACACCTTC.

The chain employs TRBV9 and TRBJ1-1, with D unresolved. Germline CDR1 and CDR2: SGDLS and YYNGEE. The CDR3 contains 14 residues. With 4 bases removed from V and 1 base from J, the gap between germline ends came to 11 bases. This CDR3 is CASSPRAQNTEAFF. CDR3 DNA: TGTGCCAGCAGCCCGCGAGCTCAGAACACTGAAGCTTTCTTT. Looking up the rest from reference TRBV9 and TRBJ1-1 gives the full variable domain: DSGVTQTPKHLITATGQRVTLRCSPRSGDLSVYWYQQSLDQGLQFLIQYYNGEERAKGNILERFSAQQFPDLHSELNLSSLELGDSALYFCASSPRAQNTEAFFGQGTRLTVV.

DNA of the CDR3: TGTGCCATCAGTGAGACACCGGGACAGGGGGCAAGGGAAGCTTTCTTT. Encoded protein: CAISETPGQGAREAFF. The chain links TRBV10-3 to TRBJ1-1; 12 bases map to TRBD1. Germline trimming cut 2 bases from V and 8 bases from J; bases unmatched to any gene: 9. CDR1 and CDR2 (germline): ENHRY, SYGVKD. The CDR3 spans 16 residues.

The genes are TRBV18 and TRBJ2-2, with 11 bases lining up with TRBD2. This CDR3 has 21 residues. Germline V gene sequence: CDR1 KGHSH, CDR2 LQKENI. The ends lost 3 bases at V and 0 bases at J; junction bases unmatched: 15. CDR3 residues: CASSPKGQTKGLAANTGELFF. Here the CDR3 DNA reads TGTGCCAGCTCACCTAAGGGACAGACTAAGGGACTAGCGGCGAACACCGGGGAGCTGTTTTTT. Based on the CDR3 plus reference TRBV18 and TRBJ2-2, the full variable domain is NAGVMQNPRHLVRRRGQEARLRCSPMKGHSHVYWYRQLPEEGLKFMVYLQKENIIDESGMPKERFSAEFPKEGPSILRIQQVVRGDSAAYFCASSPKGQTKGLAANTGELFFGEGSRLTVL.

The rearrangement links TRBV10-3 to TRBJ1-1; 10 positions agree with TRBD1. The CDR3 spans 16 residues. Losses at the gene ends were 4 bases for V and 7 bases for J; bases not matched to a gene: 12. Germline values: CDR1 ENHRY, CDR2 SYGVKD. CDR3 coding DNA: TGTGCCATCAGTGCCCCCCCCGGGACAGGGGTTTATGAAGCTTTCTTT. Translated: CAISAPPGTGVYEAFF.

The genes are TRBV30 and TRBJ1-5; possible D gene TRBD1, 6 bases. This CDR3 has 13 residues. Germline V gene sequence: CDR1 GTSNPN, CDR2 SVGIG (reference sequence). The V and J ends lost 3 bases and 5 bases respectively, with 11 bases between them. The CDR3 bases are TGTGCCTGGAGGGAGGGGGGGGATCAGCCCCAGCATTTT. Its protein is CAWREGGDQPQHF.

By share, this clone counts as medium-sized. The J gene is TRBJ2-1, the V gene TRBV19; 7 positions match TRBD2. The CDR3 spans 16 residues. CDR1 and CDR2 (germline): LNHDA, SQIVND (reference sequence). Losses at the gene ends were 2 bases for V and 0 bases for J; bases not matched to a gene: 4. The CDR3 bases are TGTGCCAGTAGTATAACTAGCGTCGGCTCCTACAATGAGCAGTTCTTC. The encoded protein is CASSITSVGSYNEQFF.

The V call is TRBV10-1, the J call TRBJ2-1; a possible D gene is TRBD2 (5 bases). Germline CDR1 is WNHNN and CDR2 is SYGVQD (reference sequence). V shed 2 bases and J shed 6 bases, with 8 bases lying between them. CDR3 length: 13 residues. DNA for the CDR3: TGCGCCAGCAGTGAGAGTGGAGGCAATGAGCAGTTCTTC. Translating gives CASSESGGNEQFF.

The chain carries TRBV3-1 (or the pseudogene TRBV3-2) and TRBJ2-7; TRBD2 aligns across 7 bases. There are 15 residues in the CDR3. Looked up from germline, CDR1 is LGHDT and CDR2 is YNNKEL (reference sequence). V was pared by 4 bases and J by 7 bases, with 13 bases of the junction left unmatched. CDR3 protein: CASSRPTAGSWEQYF. Written as DNA, the CDR3 is TGTGCCAGCAGCCGACCCACAGCGGGAAGTTGGGAGCAGTACTTC.

CDR3 nucleotide sequence: TGTGCCTGGAGTGTTGGGCAGAACTACCAAGAGACCCAGTACTTC. It translates to CAWSVGQNYQETQYF. The rearrangement joins TRBV30 to TRBJ2-5; no definite D call. Germline CDR1 GTSNPN, CDR2 SVGIG (reference sequence). The V gene lost 0 bases and the J gene lost 0 bases, with 11 bases spanning the gap. The CDR3 is 15 amino acids.

The chain recombines TRBV14 with TRBJ2-3; 13 nucleotides line up with TRBD2. In germline, CDR1 is SGHDN, CDR2 FVKESK. V shed 1 base, J shed 8 bases, and the junction held 6 bases outside the gene matches. This CDR3 is 16 amino acids long. The CDR3 sequence is CASSQGLAGGAVTQYF. The CDR3 DNA sequence: TGTGCCAGCAGCCAAGGACTAGCGGGGGGAGCAGTTACGCAGTATTTT.

This clone was seen a few times. The chain is built from TRBV10-2 and TRBJ1-4, with 11 bases identical to TRBD1. With 6 bases clipped from V and 13 bases from J, the junction kept 4 bases outside the gene matches. The germline gives CDR1 WSHSY, CDR2 SAAADI. The CDR3 spans 12 residues. The CDR3 loop is CASRGTGGVLFF. The CDR3 DNA reads TGCGCCAGCAGGGGGACAGGGGGAGTACTGTTTTTT.

The CDR3 spells CASSSFAAVTEAFF. CDR3 sequence (DNA): TGTGCCAGCAGCTCATTCGCTGCAGTCACTGAAGCTTTCTTT. The V and J genes are TRBV13 and TRBJ1-1; D is uncertain. The germline gives CDR1 PRHDT, CDR2 FYEKMQ (reference sequence). This CDR3 contains 14 residues. V was trimmed by 4 bases and J by 4 bases, leaving 13 bases between them.

The V gene is TRBV18, the J gene TRBJ1-2; 7 bases align to TRBD1. With V trimmed by 2 bases and J by 4 bases, 4 bases remained unmatched. In germline, CDR1 is KGHSH, CDR2 LQKENI. The CDR3 has 14 amino acids. CDR3 coding DNA: TGTGCCAGCTCACCAGAGACAGGGTTCTATGGCTACACCTTC. Encoded protein: CASSPETGFYGYTF.

J is TRBJ2-1 and V is TRBV7-8, with 12 bases that match TRBD2. V dropped 1 base and J dropped 5; count of bases not matched to a gene: 0. CDR3 length: 15 residues. CDR1 is SGHVS and CDR2 is FQNEAQ in the germline V gene. The CDR3 DNA is TGTGCCAGCAGCTTAGGACTAGCGGGAGACAATGAGCAGTTCTTC. Translating it yields CASSLGLAGDNEQFF.

The chain has TRBV5-6 and TRBJ2-3; TRBD1 aligns across 7 bases. The germline V gene has CDR1 SGHDT and CDR2 YYEEEE. V lost 3 bases to trimming and J lost 0 bases; unmatched junction nucleotides: 1. The CDR3 length is 14 residues. CDR3 nucleotide sequence: TGTGCCAGCAGCTGGGGACAGAGCACAGATACGCAGTATTTT. It encodes CASSWGQSTDTQYF.

The chain uses TRBV10-3 and TRBJ2-1, with TRBD2 identical over 8 bases. V lost 5 bases to trimming and J lost 7 bases; unmatched junction nucleotides: 4. This CDR3 has 13 residues. CDR1 ENHRY and CDR2 SYGVKD come from the germline V gene. As DNA, the CDR3 is TGTGCCATCAGTCGGGAGCGGGGGAATGAGCAGTTCTTC. It codes for CAISRERGNEQFF.

The chain recombines TRBV5-8 with TRBJ2-2; TRBD2 matches 8 bases. Germline loops: CDR1 SGHTS, CDR2 YDEGEE. V lost 1 base to trimming and J lost 4 bases; unmatched junction nucleotides: 3. The CDR3 sequence is 15 residues long. The CDR3 spells CASSLSLAGTGELFF. In DNA form, the CDR3 reads TGTGCCAGCAGCTTGAGTCTAGCGGGCACCGGGGAGCTGTTTTTT.

This clone was seen only a few times. This chain connects TRBV5-1 to TRBJ2-3; 9 bases align to TRBD1. Trimming cost V 4 bases and J 4 bases; bases outside gene matches: 16. The CDR3 loop spans 18 amino acids. Germline CDR1 is SGHRS and CDR2 is YFSETQ. The CDR3 loop reads CASSDRFRDRVRADTQYF. CDR3 nucleotide sequence: TGCGCCAGCAGCGACAGGTTCCGGGACAGGGTGCGCGCAGATACGCAGTATTTT. Looking up the rest from reference TRBV5-1 and TRBJ2-3 gives the full variable domain: KAGVTQTPRYLIKTRGQQVTLSCSPISGHRSVSWYQQTPGQGLQFLFEYFSETQRNKGNFPGRFSGRQFSNSRSEMNVSTLELGDSALYLCASSDRFRDRVRADTQYFGPGTRLTVL.

The chain links TRBV19 to TRBJ1-1; 9 bases match TRBD1. Germline CDR1 LNHDA, CDR2 SQIVND (reference sequence). V shed 4 bases, J shed 4 bases, and the junction held 7 bases outside the gene matches. There are 15 residues in the CDR3. The CDR3 sequence: CASSRLTGGRTEAFF. The CDR3 region has the DNA TGTGCCAGTAGTAGGCTGACAGGGGGTCGCACTGAAGCTTTCTTT.

The V and J genes are TRBV5-8 and TRBJ1-3; 7 bases line up with TRBD1. Germline CDR1 reads SGHTS; CDR2 reads YDEGEE. After removal of 4 bases from V and 4 bases from J, the junction contained 2 bases not matched to a gene. The CDR3 runs 13 residues. CDR3 loop: CASSVDRGNTIYF. The DNA for the CDR3 is TGTGCCAGCAGCGTGGACAGGGGAAACACCATATATTTT.

This clone was seen only once. V usage is TRBV30 and J usage is TRBJ1-2, with D maybe TRBD1 (5 bases). Trimming took 3 bases from V and 3 from J, leaving 8 bases between them. CDR3 size: 12 residues. Germline V lookup: CDR1 GTSNPN, CDR2 SVGIG (reference sequence). The CDR3 sequence is CAWRGRDYGYTF. The CDR3 DNA is TGTGCCTGGAGGGGCAGGGACTATGGCTACACCTTC.

V and J are TRBV3-1 (or the pseudogene TRBV3-2) and TRBJ2-3; 12 positions agree with TRBD2. The CDR3 runs 17 residues. Germline loops: CDR1 LGHDT, CDR2 YNNKEL (reference sequence). The V gene end was trimmed by 1 base and the J gene end by 3 bases; junction bases not matched to a gene: 5. The CDR3 is CASSQVSSGGATDTQYF. CDR3 nucleotides: TGTGCCAGCAGCCAAGTTTCTAGCGGGGGGGCGACAGATACGCAGTATTTT.

This clone showed up just once. The chain uses TRBV5-8 and TRBJ1-2; the match to TRBD1 covers 9 bases. The CDR3 length is 14 residues. V was clipped by 4 bases and J by 7 bases; unmatched bases: 8. Germline-derived CDR1 and CDR2 are SGHTS and YDEGEE. The CDR3 DNA follows: TGTGCCAGCAGCGGCCGGGACAGGGTTGGTGGCTACACCTTC. Encoded protein: CASSGRDRVGGYTF.

The gene calls are TRBV12-3 or TRBV12-4 and TRBJ1-2; D gene unclear. Trimming stripped 6 bases from V and 8 bases from J, with 16 bases between. The CDR3 extends over 13 amino acids. CDR3 coding DNA: TGTGCCAGCAGCCGAAGATCGGGAAGAGGCTACACCTTC. The encoded protein is CASSRRSGRGYTF.

This clone was seen just once. The chain links TRBV18 to TRBJ1-6; D may be TRBD1 (5 bases). Looked up from germline, CDR1 is KGHSH and CDR2 is LQKENI. The CDR3 runs to 14 residues. V was clipped by 3 bases and J by 9 bases, with 12 bases between them. CDR3 sequence (DNA): TGTGCCAGCTCACCTCAGGGCTCAGGTTCACCCCTCCACTTT. It specifies CASSPQGSGSPLHF.

In its sample, this clone was seen once. V usage is TRBV27 and J usage is TRBJ1-1, with TRBD1 identical over 9 bases. The germline gives CDR1 MNHEY, CDR2 SMNVEV (reference sequence). The CDR3 contains 14 residues. V was pared by 5 bases and J by 6 bases, with 7 bases of the junction left unmatched. The CDR3 region is CASSPPGQGSEAFF. CDR3 DNA: TGTGCCAGCAGTCCCCCGGGACAGGGCTCTGAAGCTTTCTTT.

The V call is TRBV3-1 (or the pseudogene TRBV3-2), the J call TRBJ2-1, with TRBD2 identical over 9 bases. V trimming: 4 bases; J trimming: 7 bases; junction bases outside the gene matches: 2. The germline CDR1 and CDR2 sequences are LGHDT and YNNKEL (reference sequence). The CDR3 covers 13 residues. This chain's CDR3 is CASSRAGGNEQFF. The CDR3 nucleotides are TGTGCCAGCAGCCGTGCGGGAGGGAATGAGCAGTTCTTC.

By share, this clone counts as large. The chain combines TRBV5-6 with TRBJ2-7; 8 bases fit TRBD1. Germline CDR1 reads SGHDT; CDR2 reads YYEEEE. The CDR3 has 15 amino acids. The trim removed 3 bases at V and 3 bases at J, leaving 8 bases unmatched. CDR3 residues: CASSSLYRGDYEQYF. Written as DNA, the CDR3 is TGTGCCAGCAGCTCATTATACAGGGGGGACTACGAGCAGTACTTC. The full variable domain, completed using reference TRBV5-6 and TRBJ2-7, is DAGVTQSPTHLIKTRGQQVTLRCSPKSGHDTVSWYQQALGQGPQFIFQYYEEEERQRGNFPDRFSGHQFPNYSSELNVNALLLGDSALYLCASSSLYRGDYEQYFGPGTRLTVT.

In DNA, the CDR3 is TGTGCCAGCTCACCACTCGCAGGACAGGTCGGGGCCAACGTCCTGACTTTC. It is translated as CASSPLAGQVGANVLTF. This rearrangement joins TRBV18 to TRBJ2-6, with 7 positions matching TRBD1. The V segment lost 1 base and the J segment 4 bases; nucleotides outside the gene matches: 7. Germline CDR1 and CDR2: KGHSH and LQKENI. CDR3 length equals 17 residues.

J is TRBJ2-3 and V is TRBV19; 13 positions agree with TRBD2. The CDR3 contains 18 residues. Germline-derived CDR1 and CDR2 are LNHDA and SQIVND (reference sequence). With 4 bases clipped from V and 1 base from J, the junction kept 8 bases outside the gene matches. The CDR3, as DNA: TGTGCCAGTAGTAGGTGGACTAGCGGGGGCAAACGCACAGATACGCAGTATTTT. Its protein is CASSRWTSGGKRTDTQYF.